The TCR beta chain under discussion was sequenced for a study of cytomegalovirus exposure and HLA in healthy donors. Use of 60 Vbeta and 13 Jbeta primers characterized the PCR. Clones were sequenced by immunoSEQ multiplex PCR, and TCRdb holds only the in-frame ones, with some missing. The sample contains fewer than 150,000 clones, 78% of which appear only once. The donors gave bone marrow, and they were healthy. Study-wide results and caveats: Later analysis identified a missense DCLRE1C variant that was linked to TCR beta V- and J-gene trimming. It was confirmed in vitro that a few of the CMV-associated chains were specific for CMV antigens. Previously analyzed data showed that most TCR beta V segments were productive at a frequency of about 87% or about 30%.

In germline, CDR1 is LGHNA, CDR2 YSLEER. CDR3 length: 14 amino acids. V dropped 0 bases and J dropped 5 bases, with 10 bases sitting between them. The sample holds a few counts of this clone. As yet, its antigen is unknown. Sequencing input: PBMCs. The sequence derives from a male donor in good health and CMV-seronegative. The rearrangement links TRBV4-3 to TRBJ1-2, with D uncertain. CDR3 protein: CASSQDVSGYGYTF. In DNA form, the CDR3 reads TGCGCCAGCAGCCAAGACGTCTCAGGTTATGGCTACACCTTC.